This T cell receptor beta chain is drawn from a study of Ad26.COV2.S vaccination and SARS-CoV-2 variants (dated by TCRdb to 2020 to 2022). As for the study more broadly: Donors in the vaccine arm were drawn from COV1001, a multicentre, randomized, double-blind, placebo-controlled phase I-IIa trial testing Ad26.COV2.S in healthy adults. The specificity and breadth of SARS-CoV-2-reactive T cell receptors after Ad26.COV2.S vaccination were assessed by TCRbeta repertoire sequencing. A total of 32 samples were included in the TCR-sequenced set, comprising around 19 Ad26.COV2.S vaccine recipients, 5 placebo recipients and 8 SARS-CoV-2 convalescent individuals. Throughout the experiments and outcome assessment, investigators stayed blinded to trial group allocation. Ad26.COV2.S was administered intramuscularly at a dose of 5x10^10 or 1x10^11 viral particles, either as one shot or as two shots given 56 days apart. Participants in the trial were split at random into five groups of five each, receiving low-dose or high-dose Ad26.COV2.S once or twice, or else placebo on both occasions. Overall study outcomes, separate from this receptor: Comparing responses between vaccine doses or regimens was not something the study was powered to do. Vaccine and placebo recipients had comparable non-spike TCR breadth, which fits with the vaccine containing only spike. It was noted by the authors that total T cell responses may have been underestimated by the TCR breadth and depth analyses. Higher spike-specific TCR breadth was observed in Ad26.COV2.S recipients than in placebo recipients (P = 0.0014). Substantial breadth of spike-specific CD8+ and CD4+ T cell responses was reported after vaccination.

The CDR3 sequence holds 13 residues, the cysteine and phenylalanine included. Only the CDR3 part of the read is kept: 39 bases, read in frame from the first base. V is shortened by 6 bases, J by 4 bases, and the region joining them spans 10 bases. From the germline V gene, CDR1 is SNHLY and CDR2 is FYNNEI. Interpreted using the paper, the treatment or condition label stands for: roughly 20 received Ad26.COV2.S at low or high dose, single or two shots; roughly five received placebo; per-sample allocation not given. For vaccine and placebo recipients, the sequenced repertoires came from samples collected on day 63 after the first injection. In Cohort 1b, around 23 adults aged 18-55 years were enrolled at a single site in Boston, USA, between 29 July and 7 August 2020. Ad26.COV2.S was a replication-incompetent adenovirus type 26 vector expressing a prefusion-stabilized SARS-CoV-2 spike protein from the original Wuhan strain.

Worth noting for this clone: Its specific antigen is unknown. Per-base quality was not reported, and no clone a single base away is much larger than it.

The immunoSEQ Assay was used to sequence TCRbeta CDR3 regions. After extraction, genomic DNA underwent amplification by bias-controlled multiplex PCR, followed by high-throughput sequencing. The authors' analysis ran thus. To quantify the absolute abundance of each unique TCRbeta CDR3 region, sequences were collapsed and filtered. T cell fraction was estimated by normalizing TCRbeta template counts to usable DNA, with usable DNA measured through amplification of reference genes found in all nucleated cells. Repertoire TCRs were annotated as SARS-CoV-2-specific when V gene, CDR3 amino acid sequence and J gene were exactly matched to a known reactive TCR set. The reference SARS-CoV-2 TCR set came from MIRA and was filtered for enrichment in COVID-19-positive ImmuneCODE repertoires, removing public or cross-reactive TCRs. Drawing on the MIRA antigens, annotated TCRs were analysed further at the level of specific ORF or position within ORF. Breadth was defined as the number of annotated unique rearrangements divided by the total number of unique productive rearrangements, and depth was defined as the summed frequency of the annotated unique rearrangements. Group comparisons of TCR breadth used two-sided Wilcoxon rank-sum tests. As stored in TCRdb, this immuneACCESS dataset retains in-frame rearrangements with V and J assigned. A fraction of the clones does not appear; measured against another copy, unresolved V genes explain less than half of the discrepancy, and the remainder lacks a known reason. V, J and clone size derive from that table, while D and trimming were established from the DNA sequence. This sample has about 280,000 clones in its table, and around 87% of those were observed once. The ten top clones hold around 3.5% of the sample.

The sequencing used peripheral blood, collected in a trial of Ad26.COV2.S vaccine versus placebo. The receptor's source is a person aged 18-65 years who received the Ad26.COV2.S COVID-19 vaccine or a placebo. The rearrangement combines TRBV2 with TRBJ1-5, and possibly TRBD1, on 5 matching bases. The base sequence is TGTGCCAGCAGGCAGGGCCTGAATCAGCCCCAGCATTTT. This sequence encodes CASRQGLNQPQHF.